These 2 T cell receptor beta chains came from one sample sequenced in a study of blood T cells in healthy people across ages (dated by TCRdb to about 2015). The method behind the library was 5' RACE. Instrument on record: Illumina HiSeq 2500. A second PCR of roughly 7 to 12 cycles was run with a J-beta primer mix and a sample-barcoded 5' primer. The public sequencing data were trimmed at Q25 with fastp and processed into clonotypes with MiXCR by TCRdb, which kept only in-frame beta chains. Each record represents a unique CDR3 protein, reported with the most common genes and DNA among its rows. Here the sample has over 1,200,000 distinct CDR3 sequences; around 59% occur a single time. Clones ranked in the top ten supply roughly 7% of the sample. Material for sequencing was blood. These receptors originate from a man younger than 30 in good health.

The chain has TRBV20-1 and TRBJ2-1; 9 bases line up with TRBD2. The germline V gene has CDR1 DFQATT and CDR2 SNEGSKA (reference sequence). The V segment lost 0 bases and the J segment 4 bases; nucleotides outside the gene matches: 10. The CDR3 contains 17 residues. CDR3 nucleotide sequence: TGCAGTGCTAGAGAGACGGCGGGAGGGCCTAGTTACAATGAGCAGTTCTTC. Amino acids: CSARETAGGPSYNEQFF.

The chain recombines TRBV4-1 with TRBJ2-7; D is unclear. V lost 6 bases and J 0 bases, leaving 12 bases between the germline ends. From germline, CDR1 is MGHRA and CDR2 YSYEKL. The CDR3 totals 14 residues. CDR3 DNA: TGCGCCAGCAGGCGACTGGTTTCCTCCTACGAGCAGTACTTC. Encoded protein: CASRRLVSSYEQYF.